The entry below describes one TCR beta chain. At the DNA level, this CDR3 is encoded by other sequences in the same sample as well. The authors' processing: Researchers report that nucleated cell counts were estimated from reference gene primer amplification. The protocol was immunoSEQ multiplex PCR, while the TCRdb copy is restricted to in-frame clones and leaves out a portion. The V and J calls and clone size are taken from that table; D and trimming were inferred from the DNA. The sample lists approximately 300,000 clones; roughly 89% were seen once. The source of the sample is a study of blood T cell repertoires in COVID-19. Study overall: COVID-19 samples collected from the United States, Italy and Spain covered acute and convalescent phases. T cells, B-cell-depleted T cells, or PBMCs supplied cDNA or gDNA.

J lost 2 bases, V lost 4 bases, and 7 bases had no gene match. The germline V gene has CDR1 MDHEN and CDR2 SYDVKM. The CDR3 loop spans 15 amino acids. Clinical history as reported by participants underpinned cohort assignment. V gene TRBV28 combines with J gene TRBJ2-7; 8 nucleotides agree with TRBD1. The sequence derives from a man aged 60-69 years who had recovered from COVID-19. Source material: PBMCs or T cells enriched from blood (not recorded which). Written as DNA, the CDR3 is TGTGCCAGCAGTTCCCCGGGGACAGGTACCTACGAGCAGTACTTC. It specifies CASSSPGTGTYEQYF.